The rows below give T cell receptor beta chains drawn from one sample of a study of T cells in Graves' hyperthyroidism and ophthalmopathy. TCRdb passed the multiplex PCR reads through MiXCR, listing each CDR3 protein once. The table includes about 740,000 distinct CDR3 sequences, approximately 15% detected once. Material: blood. The origin of the receptors is a woman aged 18-29 years with Graves' hyperthyroidism. Both conserved end residues are part of each CDR3. Fields, in order: J gene, V gene, CDR3 protein.

>TRBJ2-2|TRBV27
CASRARLAGANTGELFF
>TRBJ1-2|TRBV6-1
CASSASGLPYGYTF
>TRBJ2-1|TRBV4-2
CASSQASGGKFF
>TRBJ2-1|TRBV2
CASSPTRSSYNEQFF
>TRBJ2-6|TRBV19
CASSMTGANVLTF
>TRBJ1-1|TRBV5-4
CASSSDSRTTEAFF
>TRBJ2-7|TRBV6-2/TRBV6-3
CASSYSWLAYGSSYEQYF
>TRBJ1-2|TRBV2
CASRGQGRDGYTF
>TRBJ2-3|TRBV12-3/TRBV12-4
CASSLRLAESTDTQYF
>TRBJ1-1|TRBV4-2
CASSRDHRADTEAFF
>TRBJ2-6|TRBV28
CASSSTGQSSGANVLTF
>TRBJ2-1|TRBV2
CASSERPPGNEQFF
>TRBJ1-2|TRBV19
CASSIVRTGTGGPGYTF
>TRBJ2-7|TRBV12-3/TRBV12-4
CASSSSGRAYEQYF
>TRBJ2-3|TRBV7-2
CASSQSGTRSTDTQYF
>TRBJ2-1|TRBV20-1
CSARKGPGDNEQFF
>TRBJ2-4|TRBV20-1
CSVWTILAKNIQYF
>TRBJ2-5|TRBV3-1
CASSQALAGERSQETQYF
>TRBJ1-5|TRBV6-1
CASSSGGPFINQPQHF
>TRBJ1-1|TRBV6-1
CASSPGHGEAFF
>TRBJ2-3|TRBV6-2/TRBV6-3
CATRTTGQATDTQYF
>TRBJ2-1|TRBV6-1
CASSPSRGGDNEQFF
>TRBJ2-5|TRBV27
CASSSKLRLAGDVAYEETQYF
>TRBJ1-1|TRBV24-1
CATSDNRQDEAFF
>TRBJ1-2|TRBV24-1
CATSDPQGSGYTF
>TRBJ1-1|TRBV28
CASSQGVLTEAFF
>TRBJ2-7|TRBV7-9
CASTIPGTGNYEQYF
>TRBJ2-7|TRBV6-2/TRBV6-3
CASHERGQLAYEQYF
>TRBJ2-3|TRBV2
CASSAGQGTDTQYF
>TRBJ2-7|TRBV11-3
CASSWETPYEQYF
>TRBJ2-7|TRBV9
CASSVGGSGYEQYF